This TCR beta chain originates from a study of OX40 agonist ivuxolimab in advanced cancers. Study-level background: Patients took ivuxolimab, an agonistic anti-OX40 (CD134) antibody.

Patients with autoimmune history or systemic immunosuppression were excluded. Remarks on this clone: The junction does not match germline at one end; this may be a read error.

Some clones are missing from TCRdb's copy, which holds only in-frame ones; the method was immunoSEQ multiplex PCR. The sample consists of tens of thousands of clones, 90% of them appearing once. Here the sequenced sample was CD4+ or CD8+ T cells sorted from blood, taken in a trial of the OX40 agonist ivuxolimab. This TCR was sampled from an adult with an advanced solid tumor such as melanoma, head and neck, liver or kidney cancer.

The CDR3 DNA follows: TGTGCCAGCAGCTCCCAACCGTTGACAGGGAACCCCGGGGAGCTGTTTTTT. Its translation is CASSSQPLTGNPGELFF. The chain joins TRBV7-6 to TRBJ2-2; 7 bases match TRBD1. CDR3 length equals 17 residues. The germline gives CDR1 SGHVS, CDR2 FNYEAQ.